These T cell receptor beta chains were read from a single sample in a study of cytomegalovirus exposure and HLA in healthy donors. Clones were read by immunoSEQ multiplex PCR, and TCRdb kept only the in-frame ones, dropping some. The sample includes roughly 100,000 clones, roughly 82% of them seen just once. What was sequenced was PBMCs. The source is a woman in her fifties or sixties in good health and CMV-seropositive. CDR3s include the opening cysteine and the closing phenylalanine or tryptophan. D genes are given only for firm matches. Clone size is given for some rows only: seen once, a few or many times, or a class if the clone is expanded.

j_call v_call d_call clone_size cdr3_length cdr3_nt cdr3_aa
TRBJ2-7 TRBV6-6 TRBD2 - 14 TGTGCCAGCAGTCCTAGCGGGGGGGTCTACGAGCAGTACTTC CASSPSGGVYEQYF
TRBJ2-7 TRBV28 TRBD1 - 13 TGTGCCAGCAGAGAGACAGGGCCCTACGAGCAGTACTTC CASRETGPYEQYF
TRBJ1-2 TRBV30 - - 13 TGTGCCTGGAGACTCAGGGCGACGTATGGCTACACCTTC CAWRLRATYGYTF
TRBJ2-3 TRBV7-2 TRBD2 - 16 TGTGCCAGCAGCTTAGCGGCGGGGGTGGGCACAGATACGCAGTATTTT CASSLAAGVGTDTQYF
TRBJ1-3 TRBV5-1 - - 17 TGCGCCAGCAGCTTGGTAGCAGGGGCCCACTCTGGAAACACCATATATTTT CASSLVAGAHSGNTIYF
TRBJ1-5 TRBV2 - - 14 TGTGCCAGCAGCAGACAGGTCGTCAATCAGCCCCAGCATTTT CASSRQVVNQPQHF
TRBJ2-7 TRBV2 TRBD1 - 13 TGTGCCAGCCTCAAGGACAGGGCCTACGAGCAGTACTTC CASLKDRAYEQYF
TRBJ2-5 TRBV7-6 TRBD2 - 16 TGTGCCAGCAGCCGGACTAGCGGGGGGCCCTGGGAGACCCAGTACTTC CASSRTSGGPWETQYF
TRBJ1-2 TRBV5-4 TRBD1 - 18 TGTGCCAGCAGCTTGGGGGGGACAGGGGGCAGTTTCTACTATGGCTACACCTTC CASSLGGTGGSFYYGYTF
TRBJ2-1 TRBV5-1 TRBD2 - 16 TGCGCCAGCAGTGGAGCGGGGGCTCCTCAGACCAATGAGCAGTTCTTC CASSGAGAPQTNEQFF
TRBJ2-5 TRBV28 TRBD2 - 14 TGTGCCAGCAGGACTACTAGCGGGGAAGAGACCCAGTACTTC CASRTTSGEETQYF
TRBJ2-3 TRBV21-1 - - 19 TGTGCCAGCAGCAAAGTTCCCCCTATAGCGGGAGGCGGCACAGATACGCAGTATTTT CASSKVPPIAGGGTDTQYF
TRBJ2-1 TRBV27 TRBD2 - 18 TGTGCCAGCAGTTTATCCGTACTAGCGGGGGATTCCTACAATGAGCAGTTCTTC CASSLSVLAGDSYNEQFF
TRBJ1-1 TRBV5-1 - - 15 TGCGCCAGCAGCTTGGCCCGGGGGGTGAACACTGAAGCTTTCTTT CASSLARGVNTEAFF
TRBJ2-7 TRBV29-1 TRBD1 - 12 TGCAGCGTTACTTGGACAGGCTACGAGCAGTACTTC CSVTWTGYEQYF
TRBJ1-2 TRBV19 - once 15 TGTGCCAGTAGCGGACAACCCCGGGTCACCTATGGCTACACCTTC CASSGQPRVTYGYTF
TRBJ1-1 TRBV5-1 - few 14 TGCGCCAGCAGCTTGGACAGCATGAACACTGAAGCTTTCTTT CASSLDSMNTEAFF
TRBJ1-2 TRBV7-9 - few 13 TGTGCCAGCAGCATTCAAGGGGGCTATGGCTACACCTTC CASSIQGGYGYTF
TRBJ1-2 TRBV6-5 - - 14 TGTGCCAGCAGTTACTCTGGGCAGAACTATGGCTACACCTTC CASSYSGQNYGYTF
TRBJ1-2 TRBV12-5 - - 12 TGTGCTAGTGGTTTGGGACTTGGAGGCTACACCTTC CASGLGLGGYTF
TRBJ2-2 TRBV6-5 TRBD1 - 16 TGTGCCAGCAGTTCGCCGGGACAGGGTAACACCGGGGAGCTGTTTTTT CASSSPGQGNTGELFF
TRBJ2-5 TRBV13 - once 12 TGTGCCAGCAGCCCAGTCAGTGGGACCCAGTACTTC CASSPVSGTQYF
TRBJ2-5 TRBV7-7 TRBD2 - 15 TGTGCCAGCAGCTATAGCGGGGGGTTAGGAGAGACCCAGTACTTC CASSYSGGLGETQYF
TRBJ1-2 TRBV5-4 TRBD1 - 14 TGTGCCAGCAGCCCGACAGGGGGCGGCTATGGCTACACCTTC CASSPTGGGYGYTF
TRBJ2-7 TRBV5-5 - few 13 TGTGCCAGCAGCGGCGAGGATTCCTACGAGCAGTACTTC CASSGEDSYEQYF
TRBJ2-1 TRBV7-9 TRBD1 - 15 TGTGCCAGCAGCCCCCGGGACAGCCTTTATAGTGAGCAGTTCTTC CASSPRDSLYSEQFF
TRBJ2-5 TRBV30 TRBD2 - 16 TGTGCCTGGGGAGTTAGATTGGGACTAGCCAGGGAGACCCAGTACTTC CAWGVRLGLARETQYF
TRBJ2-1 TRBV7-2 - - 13 TGTGCCAGCAGCTTACAGGGTTACAATGAGCAGTTCTTC CASSLQGYNEQFF
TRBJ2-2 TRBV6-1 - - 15 TGTGCCAGCAGGACGGGAATAATGAACACCGGGGAGCTGTTTTTT CASRTGIMNTGELFF
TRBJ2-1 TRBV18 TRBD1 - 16 TGTGCCAGCTCACCAACCAAGACAGGGCTTGACAATGAGCAGTTCTTC CASSPTKTGLDNEQFF
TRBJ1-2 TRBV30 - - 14 TGTGCCTGGAGTGTTGGAGACAGTAACTATGGCTACACCTTC CAWSVGDSNYGYTF
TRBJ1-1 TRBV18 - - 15 TGTGCCAGCTCACCACCCTTCGGAGGGGTCACTGAAGCTTTCTTT CASSPPFGGVTEAFF
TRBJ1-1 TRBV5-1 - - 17 TGCGCCAGCAGCTTGGAGGGCAGAGGGAGGCTTTACACTGAAGCTTTCTTT CASSLEGRGRLYTEAFF
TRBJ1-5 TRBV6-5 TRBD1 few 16 TGTGCCAGCAGTTACTCCTCAGGGGGCACCAATCAGCCCCAGCATTTT CASSYSSGGTNQPQHF
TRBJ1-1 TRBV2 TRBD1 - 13 TGTGCCAGCAGGGGACAGGGGGGGACTGAAGCTTTCTTT CASRGQGGTEAFF
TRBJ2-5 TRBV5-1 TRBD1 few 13 TGCGCCAGCAGCAGGGACAGGGAAGAGACCCAGTACTTC CASSRDREETQYF